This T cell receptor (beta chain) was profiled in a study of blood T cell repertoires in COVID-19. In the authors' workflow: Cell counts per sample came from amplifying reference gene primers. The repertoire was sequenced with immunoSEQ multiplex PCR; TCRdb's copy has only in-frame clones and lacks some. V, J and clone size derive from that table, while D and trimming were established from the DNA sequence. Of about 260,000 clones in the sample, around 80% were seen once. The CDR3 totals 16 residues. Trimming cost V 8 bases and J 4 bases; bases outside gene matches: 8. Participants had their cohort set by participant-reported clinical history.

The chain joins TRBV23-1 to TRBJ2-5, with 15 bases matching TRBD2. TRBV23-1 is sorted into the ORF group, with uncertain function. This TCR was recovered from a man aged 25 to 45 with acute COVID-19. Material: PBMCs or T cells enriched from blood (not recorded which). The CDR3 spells CASPTGLAGGRETQYF. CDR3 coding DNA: TGCGCCAGCCCTACGGGACTAGCGGGGGGAAGAGAGACCCAGTACTTC.